The 18 T cell receptor beta chains presented below share a single source sample, sequenced in a study of PD-1 blockade in classical Hodgkin lymphoma. Data came from immunoSEQ multiplex PCR; TCRdb stores just in-frame clones and leaves some out. The sample lists roughly 81,000 clones, around 90% occurring once. All trial patients relapsed after autologous stem cell transplantation. The sequenced sample was peripheral blood mononuclear cells (PBMCs), obtained before the second cycle of nivolumab. All receptors derive from a human donor with classical Hodgkin lymphoma.

J is TRBJ2-1 and V is TRBV30; 14 positions agree with TRBD2. V was clipped by 5 bases and J by 4 bases; unmatched bases: 13. CDR1 GTSNPN and CDR2 SVGIG come from the germline V gene (reference sequence). This CDR3 region has 18 residues. CDR3 nucleotide sequence: TGTGCCTGGGCCCCACGGGTGACTAGCGGGAGGGTGTACAATGAGCAGTTCTTC. Encoded protein: CAWAPRVTSGRVYNEQFF.

The chain carries TRBV14 and TRBJ2-3, with 7 bases matching TRBD1. Germline assignment: CDR1 SGHDN and CDR2 FVKESK. There are 13 residues in the CDR3. V lost 5 bases to trimming and J lost 4 bases; unmatched junction nucleotides: 3. The CDR3 spells CASSDRVSDTQYF. The CDR3 DNA follows: TGTGCCAGCAGCGACAGGGTTTCAGATACGCAGTATTTT. The whole variable domain, filled in from reference TRBV14 and TRBJ2-3, reads EAGVTQFPSHSVIEKGQTVTLRCDPISGHDNLYWYRRVMGKEIKFLLHFVKESKQDESGMPNNRFLAERTGGTYSTLKVQPAELEDSGVYFCASSDRVSDTQYFGPGTRLTVL.

The chain joins TRBV6-1 to TRBJ2-1; D uncertain. V was trimmed by 4 bases and J by 2 bases, leaving 9 bases between them. The germline V gene encodes CDR1 MNHNS and CDR2 SASEGT. This CDR3 spans 14 amino acids. The CDR3 DNA is TGTGCCAGCAGTGGAGGAGTACCCTACAATGAGCAGTTCTTC. This translates into CASSGGVPYNEQFF.

The DNA of the CDR3 is TGTGCCAGCAGGGCCGGGACTAGCGGAGTGGATACGCAGTATTTT. Amino acids: CASRAGTSGVDTQYF. This chain connects TRBV2 to TRBJ2-3; 11 nucleotides line up with TRBD2. CDR1 SNHLY and CDR2 FYNNEI come from the germline V gene. The CDR3 totals 15 residues. Losses at the gene ends were 6 bases for V and 6 bases for J; bases not matched to a gene: 8. Variable domain in full (rest from reference TRBV2 and TRBJ2-3): EPEVTQTPSHQVTQMGQEVILRCVPISNHLYFYWYRQILGQKVEFLVSFYNNEISEKSEIFDDQFSVERPDGSNFTLKIRSTKLEDSAMYFCASRAGTSGVDTQYFGPGTRLTVL.

The chain uses TRBV5-1 and TRBJ1-3; tentative D call: TRBD1 (6 bases). The CDR3 runs to 16 residues. Per germline, CDR1 SGHRS and CDR2 YFSETQ. V was shortened by 0 bases and J by 4 bases, with 14 bases between the two germline ends. In DNA, the CDR3 is TGCGCCAGCAGCTTGGGCCGGGGGGCCGCGGGAAACACCATATATTTT. It encodes CASSLGRGAAGNTIYF.

V usage is TRBV2 and J usage is TRBJ1-2, with 8 bases aligning to TRBD1. The germline V gene has CDR1 SNHLY and CDR2 FYNNEI. CDR3 length equals 14 residues. The trim removed 5 bases at V and 3 bases at J, leaving 5 bases unmatched. The CDR3 coding sequence is TGTGCCAGCAGTCAACAGACAGGGGACTATGGCTACACCTTC. Residues: CASSQQTGDYGYTF.

The chain has TRBV9 and TRBJ2-7; 11 bases agree with TRBD1. V shed 4 bases and J 1 base; nucleotides not matched to a gene: 7. Per germline, CDR1 SGDLS and CDR2 YYNGEE. This CDR3 is built from 16 residues. In nucleotides, the CDR3 is TGTGCCAGCAGCAACCACCGGGACAGGGGGTCCTACGAGCAGTACTTC. This encodes CASSNHRDRGSYEQYF.

The chain recombines TRBV15 with TRBJ2-5; 10 nucleotides match TRBD1. Trimming cost V 0 bases and J 3 bases; bases outside gene matches: 1. The CDR3 loop spans 15 amino acids. Per germline, CDR1 LNHNV and CDR2 YYDKDF (reference sequence). CDR3: CATSRDGTGEETQYF. The CDR3, as DNA: TGTGCCACCAGCAGAGATGGGACAGGGGAAGAGACCCAGTACTTC.

The gene calls are TRBV4-1 and TRBJ2-4; D may correspond to TRBD1 or TRBD2 (5 bases each). The V end was cut by 0 bases, the J end by 1 base, with 10 bases between. The CDR3 spans 16 residues. CDR1 and CDR2 (germline): MGHRA, YSYEKL. CDR3 sequence: CASSQDGTGAKNIQYF. The CDR3 DNA reads as TGCGCCAGCAGCCAAGATGGGACGGGGGCCAAAAACATTCAGTACTTC.

This rearrangement joins TRBV7-8 to TRBJ2-6; possible D gene TRBD1, 5 bases. CDR3 size: 15 residues. Germline CDR1 is SGHVS and CDR2 is FQNEAQ. V was clipped by 5 bases and J by 2 bases, with 10 bases between them. The CDR3 here is CASSATGPGANVLTF. The CDR3 nucleotides read TGTGCCAGCAGCGCAACAGGACCTGGGGCCAACGTCCTGACTTTC. Full variable domain (outside the CDR3, taken from reference TRBV7-8 and TRBJ2-6): GAGVSQSPRYKVAKRGQDVALRCDPISGHVSLFWYQQALGQGPEFLTYFQNEAQLDKSGLPSDRFFAERPEGSVSTLKIQRTQQEDSAVYLCASSATGPGANVLTFGAGSRLTVL.

This chain uses TRBV2 with TRBJ2-7, with D uncertain. Germline V lookup: CDR1 SNHLY, CDR2 FYNNEI. Trimming took 8 bases from V and 6 from J, leaving 14 bases between them. The CDR3 extends over 12 amino acids. The CDR3 bases are TGTGCCAGCCACCTCCAGGCTCTCGAGCAGTACTTC. This translates into CASHLQALEQYF.

J is TRBJ2-1 and V is TRBV7-9; TRBD1 matches at 8 bases. V lost 5 bases to trimming and J lost 2 bases; unmatched junction nucleotides: 2. The CDR3 loop spans 14 amino acids. From germline, CDR1 is SEHNR and CDR2 FQNEAQ (reference sequence). CDR3 DNA sequence: TGTGCCAGCAGCCTACAGGGGGCCTACAATGAGCAGTTCTTC. Amino acids: CASSLQGAYNEQFF.

V gene TRBV7-9 combines with J gene TRBJ1-1; D is perhaps TRBD1 (5 bases). This CDR3 comprises 15 residues. Per germline, CDR1 SEHNR and CDR2 FQNEAQ (reference sequence). Deletions cut 5 bases from V and 5 bases from J, with 18 bases between. The CDR3 DNA sequence: TGTGCCAGCAGCCCCGACAGTTCGGGTTATACTGAAGCTTTCTTT. Amino acids: CASSPDSSGYTEAFF.

The chain joins TRBV29-1 to TRBJ2-7, with 7 bases that match TRBD1. The CDR3 has 13 amino acids. Germline V gene sequence: CDR1 SQVTM, CDR2 ANQGSEA. The J segment lost 4 bases and the V segment lost 5 bases, leaving 8 bases of the junction unmatched. The CDR3 region is CSVHTGVSYEQYF. The DNA for the CDR3 is TGCAGCGTTCACACAGGGGTTAGTTACGAGCAGTACTTC.

The chain employs TRBV5-1 and TRBJ1-2, with 9 nucleotides matching TRBD1. In germline, CDR1 is SGHRS, CDR2 YFSETQ. This CDR3 has 15 amino acids. V trimming: 4 bases; J trimming: 8 bases; junction bases outside the gene matches: 12. Written as DNA, the CDR3 is TGCGCCAGCAGCGCCCGGACAGGGGTTCCCAGGGGCTACACCTTC. Translation: CASSARTGVPRGYTF.

The chain joins TRBV28 to TRBJ2-1; the match to TRBD2 covers 10 bases. The CDR3 contains 15 residues. The germline V gene has CDR1 MDHEN and CDR2 SYDVKM. The ends lost 2 bases at V and 2 bases at J; junction bases unmatched: 0. In DNA, the CDR3 is TGTGCCAGCAGTTTACTAGCGGGAGCCTACAATGAGCAGTTCTTC. Protein product: CASSLLAGAYNEQFF.

The chain uses TRBV2 and TRBJ1-6; 8 bases align to TRBD1. The CDR3 covers 14 residues. V lost 4 bases, J lost 8 bases, and 4 bases stayed unmatched. Germline V gives CDR1 SNHLY, CDR2 FYNNEI. CDR3 amino acids: CASSARGLDSPLHF. The CDR3 nucleotides read TGTGCCAGCAGTGCCAGGGGGCTTGATTCACCCCTCCACTTT. The full variable domain, rest sourced from reference TRBV2 and TRBJ1-6, is EPEVTQTPSHQVTQMGQEVILRCVPISNHLYFYWYRQILGQKVEFLVSFYNNEISEKSEIFDDQFSVERPDGSNFTLKIRSTKLEDSAMYFCASSARGLDSPLHFGNGTRLTVT.

The chain uses TRBV2 and TRBJ2-1; 13 nucleotides align to TRBD2. Germline V gene sequence: CDR1 SNHLY, CDR2 FYNNEI. Trimming at V came to 4 bases and at J to 7 bases, leaving 10 bases not matched to a gene. The CDR3 has 17 amino acids. The CDR3 DNA reads as TGTGCCAGCAGTGTCGACCTCGGGACTAGCGGGAAGAATGAGCAGTTCTTC. Translated: CASSVDLGTSGKNEQFF.